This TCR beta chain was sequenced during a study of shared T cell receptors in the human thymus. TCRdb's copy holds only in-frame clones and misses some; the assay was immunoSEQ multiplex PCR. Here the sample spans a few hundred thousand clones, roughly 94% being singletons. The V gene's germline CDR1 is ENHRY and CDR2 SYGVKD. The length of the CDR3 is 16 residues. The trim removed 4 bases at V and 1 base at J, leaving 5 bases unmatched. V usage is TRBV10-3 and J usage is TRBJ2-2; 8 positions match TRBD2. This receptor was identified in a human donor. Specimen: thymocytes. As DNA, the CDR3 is TGTGCCATCAGTGCGAAGAGCGGGAGGAACACCGGGGAGCTGTTTTTT. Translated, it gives CAISAKSGRNTGELFF.